This T cell receptor beta chain was sequenced during a study of early T cells in non-severe SARS-CoV-2 infection. The overall study: Bulk RNA taken from unsorted whole blood was sequenced, leaving chains unpaired. The study, taken as a whole, reports: Anti-spike CD8 responses were favored in VDJdb matching, and private and CD4 specificities were missed.

Per germline, CDR1 MNHEY and CDR2 SMNVEV (reference sequence). This CDR3 region has 15 residues. V lost 2 bases, J lost 3 bases, and 10 bases lay in between. For this clonotype: Its specificity is unknown.

The TCR library protocol attached unique molecular identifiers to the individual cDNA molecules. One entry per CDR3 protein, called by TCRdb with MiXCR from the 5' RACE reads. The data hold tens of thousands of distinct CDR3 sequences, with roughly an eighth observed a single time. This sequence joins TRBV27 and TRBJ2-2; tentative D call: TRBD2 (5 bases). Sample: whole blood. The receptor comes from an adult who was a healthcare worker with PCR-confirmed SARS-CoV-2 infection or an uninfected control (not recorded which). The CDR3 DNA sequence: TGTGCCAGCAGTTTACGGGGAAGATACACCGGGGAGCTGTTTTTT. Translated: CASSLRGRYTGELFF.